What follows are 7 T cell receptor beta chains derived from one specimen sequenced in a study of CD8 T cell repertoires and HIV-1 epitope variants (dated by TCRdb to the early 2020s). Libraries came from the immunoSEQ multiplex PCR assay. TCRdb stores this immuneACCESS table with in-frame sequences only. Part of the clones is absent; in the studies checked, under half of the shortfall reflects unresolved V genes, and no reason is known for the rest. This sample has tens of thousands of clones in its table, and around 75% of those were observed once. The ten largest clones take up about 26% of the sample. Material: uncultured baseline CD8+ T cells from peripheral blood mononuclear cells (PBMCs). All receptors derive from a male donor with HIV.

This chain uses TRBV28 with TRBJ1-5; the D gene is possibly TRBD1 (6 bases). V was trimmed by 5 bases and J by 3 bases, leaving 14 bases between them. CDR1 and CDR2 (germline): MDHEN, SYDVKM. This CDR3 region has 15 residues. CDR3 sequence (DNA): TGTGCCAGCAGTGATGATTACAGGGTCAATCAGCCCCAGCATTTT. It is translated as CASSDDYRVNQPQHF.

This chain links TRBV9 with TRBJ1-1, with unresolved D. The CDR3 runs 14 residues. CDR1 is SGDLS, CDR2 YYNGEE, per germline. V lost 7 bases, J lost 2 bases, and 15 bases lay in between. The CDR3 region is CASARGRYNTEAFF. In DNA form, the CDR3 reads TGTGCCAGCGCCCGTGGGCGTTATAACACTGAAGCTTTCTTT.

V is TRBV9 and J is TRBJ1-2, with 9 nucleotides matching TRBD1. Per the germline V gene, CDR1 is SGDLS and CDR2 is YYNGEE. V lost 3 bases, J lost 8 bases, and 5 bases stayed unmatched. CDR3 length: 13 residues. In nucleotides, the CDR3 is TGTGCCAGCAGCGCAAGGACAGGGGACGGCTACACCTTC. Amino acid sequence: CASSARTGDGYTF. The full variable domain, completed using reference TRBV9 and TRBJ1-2, is DSGVTQTPKHLITATGQRVTLRCSPRSGDLSVYWYQQSLDQGLQFLIQYYNGEERAKGNILERFSAQQFPDLHSELNLSSLELGDSALYFCASSARTGDGYTFGSGTRLTVV.

The rearrangement uses TRBV11-1 and TRBJ1-2; D unresolved. Germline-derived CDR1 and CDR2 are SGHAT and FQDESV (reference sequence). V lost 3 bases, J lost 0 bases, and 8 bases lay in between. CDR3 length: 14 amino acids. CDR3 in amino acids: CASSFKGTNYGYTF. The CDR3 DNA follows: TGTGCCAGCAGCTTTAAGGGAACTAACTATGGCTACACCTTC.

The CDR3 nucleotides are TGTGCCAGTAGTATCTACCGGGACAGAGAATATAATTCACCCCTCCACTTT. It is translated as CASSIYRDREYNSPLHF. V is TRBV19 and J is TRBJ1-6, with 7 nucleotides matching TRBD1. The V gene end was trimmed by 3 bases and the J gene end by 4 bases; junction bases not matched to a gene: 9. Germline assignment: CDR1 LNHDA and CDR2 SQIVND (reference sequence). The CDR3 covers 17 residues.

This clone was recorded only once. V is TRBV5-6 and J is TRBJ2-7, with D possibly TRBD1 on 6 matching bases. Per germline, CDR1 SGHDT and CDR2 YYEEEE. The CDR3 runs to 14 residues. Deletions cut 1 base from V and 2 bases from J, with 10 bases between. The CDR3 region has the DNA TGTGCCAGCAGCTTGTGGCCAGGGGCCTACGAGCAGTACTTC. The encoded protein is CASSLWPGAYEQYF.

The chain links TRBV7-9 to TRBJ2-5; D gene uncertain. Germline CDR1 reads SEHNR; CDR2 reads FQNEAQ (reference sequence). This CDR3 comprises 15 residues. Trimming removed 1 base from V and 0 bases from J, with 9 bases in between. The CDR3 loop reads CASSLGADNQETQYF. In nucleotides, the CDR3 is TGTGCCAGCAGCTTAGGGGCAGATAACCAAGAGACCCAGTACTTC.